Listed below are T cell receptor beta chains from one sample, sequenced in a study of cytomegalovirus exposure and HLA in healthy donors. Libraries were prepared by immunoSEQ multiplex PCR; TCRdb keeps only in-frame clonotypes and omits some of them. This table holds 100,000 to 150,000 clones, more than 60% found once. Sequenced: PBMCs. The receptors originated from a woman in her fifties or sixties in good health and CMV-seropositive. The CDR3 runs from the conserved cysteine through the conserved F or W.

j_call: TRBJ2-7; v_call: TRBV9; cdr3_aa: CASSVSGEPLLEQYF
j_call: TRBJ1-2; v_call: TRBV25-1; cdr3_aa: CASSGSKTGYTF
j_call: TRBJ1-1; v_call: TRBV7-9; cdr3_aa: CASSSLGTDNTEAFF
j_call: TRBJ2-1; v_call: TRBV29-1; cdr3_aa: CSALRRPGGDPGDEQFF
j_call: TRBJ1-2; v_call: TRBV29-1; cdr3_aa: CSVEARAGGYTF
j_call: TRBJ2-1; v_call: TRBV7-9; cdr3_aa: CASSQNMAYNEQFF
j_call: TRBJ2-7; v_call: TRBV7-9; cdr3_aa: CASSLASGLANEQYF
j_call: TRBJ1-1; v_call: TRBV7-9; cdr3_aa: CASSPTPGQGSTEAFF
j_call: TRBJ2-1; v_call: TRBV4-2; cdr3_aa: CASSRPDRGYNEQFF
j_call: TRBJ1-6; v_call: TRBV30; cdr3_aa: CAWMTGTGNSPLHF
j_call: TRBJ1-4; v_call: TRBV7-2; cdr3_aa: CASSSHIATNEKLFF
j_call: TRBJ1-2; v_call: TRBV7-9; cdr3_aa: CASSLGRGDEYGYTF
j_call: TRBJ2-3; v_call: TRBV10-2; cdr3_aa: CASSEPGLAGTDTQYF
j_call: TRBJ1-1; v_call: TRBV18; cdr3_aa: CASSPEFIGTGRAFF